A selection of T cell receptor beta chains follows, all from one sample in a study of CD8 T cells in Susac syndrome. TCRdb reprocessed the immunoSEQ multiplex PCR reads with MiXCR, giving one entry per CDR3 protein. Of roughly 190,000 distinct CDR3 sequences in the sample, nearly 97% were seen once. Specimen: CD4+ T cells from PBMCs. Receptors originate from a human donor with Susac syndrome. The CDR3 runs from the conserved cysteine through the conserved F or W. The order of the fields is CDR3 protein, J gene, V gene.

CDR3: CSVTRTGAGELFF
J: TRBJ2-2
V: TRBV29-1

CDR3: CASSLTSSGVETQYF
J: TRBJ2-5
V: TRBV7-3

CDR3: CASSVGPADSSGYTF
J: TRBJ1-2
V: TRBV9

CDR3: CASSLRTRGEAFF
J: TRBJ1-1
V: TRBV4-3

CDR3: CSAPRSYEQYF
J: TRBJ2-7
V: TRBV20-1

CDR3: CASSFPGQVEAFF
J: TRBJ1-1
V: TRBV12-3/TRBV12-4

CDR3: CASTGAGELFF
J: TRBJ2-2
V: TRBV6-5

CDR3: CASSLDFSGYTF
J: TRBJ1-2
V: TRBV5-4

CDR3: CASSQAGQGVGGYTF
J: TRBJ1-2
V: TRBV3-1

CDR3: CAWSSGTVNEKLFF
J: TRBJ1-4
V: TRBV30

CDR3: CASSQEGSLGNEQFF
J: TRBJ2-1
V: TRBV4-2

CDR3: CASTPAGQWVHTIYF
J: TRBJ1-3
V: TRBV12-3/TRBV12-4

CDR3: CASSQGTEPHGYTF
J: TRBJ1-2
V: TRBV4-3

CDR3: CASSPRGGREAFF
J: TRBJ1-1
V: TRBV7-3

CDR3: CASSLAGGIGGYTF
J: TRBJ1-2
V: TRBV4-1

CDR3: CSAPLLRASTDTQYF
J: TRBJ2-3
V: TRBV20-1

CDR3: CASSREREKLFF
J: TRBJ1-4
V: TRBV12-3/TRBV12-4

CDR3: CAWSVRGQGGETQYF
J: TRBJ2-5
V: TRBV30

CDR3: CSATTSGGPTDTQYF
J: TRBJ2-3
V: TRBV20-1

CDR3: CASSQDVTISYNEQFF
J: TRBJ2-1
V: TRBV4-1

CDR3: CASSAQGFGYTF
J: TRBJ1-2
V: TRBV11-2

CDR3: CASTEGSSYNEQFF
J: TRBJ2-1
V: TRBV19

CDR3: CASSFGTSGDPQETQYF
J: TRBJ2-5
V: TRBV7-9

CDR3: CSAQGTGSYEQYF
J: TRBJ2-7
V: TRBV20-1

CDR3: CASSLGPYNTEAFF
J: TRBJ1-1
V: TRBV7-2

CDR3: CASSLTGGTFGYTF
J: TRBJ1-2
V: TRBV5-6

CDR3: CASSYAGTEAFF
J: TRBJ1-1
V: TRBV6-5

CDR3: CASSIGTANMLLATDTQYF
J: TRBJ2-3
V: TRBV7-2

CDR3: CASSSSREDYGYTF
J: TRBJ1-2
V: TRBV12-3/TRBV12-4

CDR3: CAWIPSLVSYGYTF
J: TRBJ1-2
V: TRBV30

CDR3: CASSTGQGTQYF
J: TRBJ2-5
V: TRBV7-3